This T cell receptor (beta chain) was sequenced during a study of human thymus T cells. Whole-study results and caveats: Related research found strongly overlapping thymic repertoires in unrelated individuals.

This clone was observed once. Its target is unknown. Assay: immunoSEQ multiplex PCR; the TCRdb copy retains only in-frame clones and omits some. The table shows about 130,000 clones, with around 94% occurring only once. It was from resections taken during corrective heart surgery that the thymus tissue came. The CDR3 runs 11 residues. The V gene's germline CDR1 is SGHAT and CDR2 FQNNGV. Sequencing input: thymus tissue. The receptor was isolated from a boy younger than two with a congenital heart defect but otherwise immunologically healthy. The chain carries TRBV11-2 and TRBJ1-2; D is perhaps TRBD1 (5 bases). CDR3 sequence (DNA): TGTGCATGGAGGGGCACGTATGGCTACACCTTC. It specifies CAWRGTYGYTF. The whole variable domain, filled in from reference TRBV11-2 and TRBJ1-2, reads EAGVAQSPRYKIIEKRQSVAFWCNPISGHATLYWYQQILGQGPKLLIQFQNNGVVDDSQLPKDRFSAERLKGVDSTLKIQPAKLEDSAVYLCAWRGTYGYTFGSGTRLTVV.